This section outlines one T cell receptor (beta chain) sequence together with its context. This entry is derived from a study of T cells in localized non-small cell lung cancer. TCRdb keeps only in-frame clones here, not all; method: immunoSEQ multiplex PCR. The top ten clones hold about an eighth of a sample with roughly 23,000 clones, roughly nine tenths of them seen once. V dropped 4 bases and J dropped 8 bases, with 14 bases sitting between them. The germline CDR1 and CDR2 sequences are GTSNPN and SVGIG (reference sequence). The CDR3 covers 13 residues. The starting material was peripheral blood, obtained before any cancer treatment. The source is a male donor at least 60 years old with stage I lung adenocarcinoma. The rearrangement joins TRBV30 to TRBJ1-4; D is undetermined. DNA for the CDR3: TGTGCCTGGAAAAGTGTGAATGGCGAAAAACTGTTTTTT. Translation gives CAWKSVNGEKLFF. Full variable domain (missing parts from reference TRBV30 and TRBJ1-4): SQTIHQWPATLVQPVGSPLSLECTVEGTSNPNLYWYRQAAGRGLQLLFYSVGIGQISSEVPQNLSASRPQDRQFILSSKKLLLSDSGFYLCAWKSVNGEKLFFGSGTQLSVL.